This passage covers 6 T cell receptor beta chains from one sample sequenced in a study of blood T cells in healthy people across ages. PCR was performed a second time for about 7 to 11 cycles using a sample-barcoded 5' primer and a J-beta primer mix. MiXCR, run by TCRdb on the 5' RACE reads, gives a single entry per CDR3 protein. Counted here are 1.4 million or so distinct CDR3 sequences, less than 45% occurring once; the ten biggest clones make up about 4.1%. Sequenced: blood. The receptor set was obtained from a young woman in good health.

This clonotype appeared a few times. The chain recombines TRBV12-3 or TRBV12-4 with TRBJ1-1, with a possible D match to TRBD1 (6 bases). The ends were cut back, 2 bases at V and 1 base at J, with 17 bases in the middle. This CDR3 has 17 amino acids. The CDR3 DNA sequence: TGTGCCAGCAGTTTACCCGGGGACATTCGGCCGAACACTGAAGCTTTCTTT. Encoded protein: CASSLPGDIRPNTEAFF.

As for this clonotype: A read error may account for a junction end that differs from germline. The chain has TRBV6-4 and TRBJ1-6; D not resolved. CDR1 is MRHNA and CDR2 is SNTAGT in the germline V gene. The CDR3 has 14 amino acids. The CDR3 region is CASSDSDYNSPPHF. CDR3 DNA sequence: TGTGCCAGCAGTGACAGTGACTATAATTCACCCCCCCACTTT.

V usage is TRBV11-1 and J usage is TRBJ2-5, with D unresolved. V was shortened by 4 bases and J by 5 bases, with 5 bases between the two germline ends. CDR3 size: 11 residues. The germline V gene has CDR1 SGHAT and CDR2 FQDESV (reference sequence). The CDR3 loop reads CASSCVETQYF. DNA for the CDR3: TGTGCCAGCAGCTGCGTCGAGACCCAGTACTTC.

The V call is TRBV27, the J call TRBJ2-3, with D possibly being TRBD2 (5 bases). V lost 11 bases to trimming and J lost 4 bases, with 19 bases between them. This CDR3 comprises 14 residues. Germline V gene sequence: CDR1 MNHEY, CDR2 SMNVEV (reference sequence). The CDR3 DNA reads TGTGCCGGCACCCCGGCTAGCCGAGCAGATACGCAGTATTTT. Its protein is CAGTPASRADTQYF.

The V gene is TRBV14, the J gene TRBJ2-1, with TRBD2 as a possible D gene (5 bases). The germline V and J ends were trimmed by 1 base and 8 bases, with 15 bases remaining between them. CDR1 is SGHDN and CDR2 is FVKESK in the germline V gene. CDR3 length: 15 residues. CDR3 coding DNA: TGTGCCAGCAGCCAAGTCTCTCGCGGAGGCTATGAGCAGTTCTTC. Protein sequence: CASSQVSRGGYEQFF.

The rearrangement uses TRBV20-1 and TRBJ1-1, with TRBD1 matching 9 bases. The CDR3 runs 15 residues. V dropped 0 bases and J dropped 6; count of bases not matched to a gene: 8. Germline V gene data show CDR1 as DFQATT and CDR2 as SNEGSKA (reference sequence). CDR3 in DNA: TGCAGTGCTAGAGATTACGGACAGGGGACCGCTGAAGCTTTCTTT. This translates into CSARDYGQGTAEAFF.